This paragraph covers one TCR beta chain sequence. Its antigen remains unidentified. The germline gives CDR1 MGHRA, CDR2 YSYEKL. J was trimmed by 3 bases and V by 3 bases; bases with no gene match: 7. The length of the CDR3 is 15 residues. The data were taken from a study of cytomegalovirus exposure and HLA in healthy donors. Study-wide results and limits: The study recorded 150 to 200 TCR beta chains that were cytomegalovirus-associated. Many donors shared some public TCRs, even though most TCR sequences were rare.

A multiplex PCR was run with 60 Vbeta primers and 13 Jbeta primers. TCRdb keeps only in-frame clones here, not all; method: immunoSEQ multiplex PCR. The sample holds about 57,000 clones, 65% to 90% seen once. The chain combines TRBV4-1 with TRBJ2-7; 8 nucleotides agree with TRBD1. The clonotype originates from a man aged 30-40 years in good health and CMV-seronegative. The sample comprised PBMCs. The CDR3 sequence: CASSHPTGAVYEQYF. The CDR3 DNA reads TGCGCCAGCAGCCACCCGACAGGGGCGGTCTACGAGCAGTACTTC.